This is a list of T cell receptor beta chains from one sample in a study of T-cell reconstitution after alpha-beta-depleted transplantation in children. TCRdb used MiXCR to reprocess the PCR reads, holding one entry per CDR3 protein. The repertoire holds 500,000 or so distinct CDR3 sequences, about 10% seen once, with 14% in the top ten. The sample was PBMCs, mostly from graft donor cells, taken 180 days after TCRalphabeta/CD19-depleted stem cell transplant. The receptors originated from a female patient aged 2-15 years who had a stem cell transplant for aplastic anemia, so the T cells may come from the graft donor. Both conserved end residues are part of each CDR3. The D gene is left open where the match is weak. A clone size is listed for some rows: how often the clone was seen (once, few, many), or a class if it is expanded.

D gene	clone size	V gene	J gene	CDR3 DNA	CDR3 protein
NA	many	TRBV5-1	TRBJ1-1	TGCGCCAGCAGCTTGGACCGGGGCGGGGGCACTGAAGCTTTCTTT	CASSLDRGGGTEAFF
NA	few	TRBV3-1	TRBJ2-1	TGTGCCAGCAGCCAAGATAAGGGGGGTTTAGATGAGCAGTTCTTC	CASSQDKGGLDEQFF
TRBD1	many	TRBV25-1	TRBJ2-1	TGTGCCAGCAGTGAATTGGACAGGGACAATGAGCAGTTCTTC	CASSELDRDNEQFF
TRBD2	NA	TRBV6-2/TRBV6-3	TRBJ2-1	TGTGCCAGCAGAAAGACTAGCGGATACAATGAGCAGTTCTTC	CASRKTSGYNEQFF
TRBD1	few	TRBV4-2	TRBJ2-7	TGTGCCAGCAGCCAAACGACAGGGGATAACTCCTACGAGCAGTACTTC	CASSQTTGDNSYEQYF
NA	many	TRBV5-1	TRBJ2-1	TGCGCCAGCAGCCCGGGGTGCCAACCGGCCCCCAATGAGCAGTTCTTC	CASSPGCQPAPNEQFF
NA	NA	TRBV29-1	TRBJ2-7	TGCAGCGTTGCAGACAGATCCTACGAGCAGTACTTC	CSVADRSYEQYF
NA	few	TRBV9	TRBJ2-1	TGTGCCAGCAGCGCCTCCGGGAGCGGTCCTGAGCAGTTCTTC	CASSASGSGPEQFF
NA	many	TRBV6-2/TRBV6-3	TRBJ2-1	TGTGCCAGCAGTTATGGGGGTGAGCAGTTCTTC	CASSYGGEQFF
NA	few	TRBV20-1	TRBJ2-5	TGCAGTGCCCGAGGGCTCCACCAAGAGACCCAGTACTTC	CSARGLHQETQYF
NA	many	TRBV27	TRBJ2-7	TGTGCCAGCAGTTTAAGCCGACGGACAGCGATGTACGAGCAGTACTTC	CASSLSRRTAMYEQYF
TRBD1	few	TRBV16	TRBJ2-1	TGTGCCAGCAGCCAATTAGGCGGGACAGGGTTCGATGAGCAGTTCTTC	CASSQLGGTGFDEQFF
NA	many	TRBV12-3/TRBV12-4	TRBJ2-5	TGTGCCAGCAGTTTTGCTTCGGGCCTCCAAGAGACCCAGTACTTC	CASSFASGLQETQYF
NA	NA	TRBV9	TRBJ2-3	TGTGCCAGCAGCGTCACGGGATCAGATACGCAGTATTTT	CASSVTGSDTQYF
TRBD2	few	TRBV6-2/TRBV6-3	TRBJ2-7	TGTGCCAGCAGCCCGACTAGCGGGAGAAGCGAGCAGTACTTC	CASSPTSGRSEQYF
NA	few	TRBV9	TRBJ1-5	TGTGCCAGCAGCGTAGGAGGAGACAATCAGCCCCAGCATTTT	CASSVGGDNQPQHF
NA	NA	TRBV7-9	TRBJ1-2	TGTGCCAGCAGCTTAGGGGTCCAACTAGGCTACACCTTC	CASSLGVQLGYTF
NA	NA	TRBV4-2	TRBJ2-1	TGTGCCAGCAGCCAAGCGGATAGGGAGCAGTTCTTC	CASSQADREQFF
TRBD1	few	TRBV5-1	TRBJ1-1	TGCGCCAGCAGCGCGGGACAGTCGGACACTGAAGCTTTCTTT	CASSAGQSDTEAFF
NA	few	TRBV25-1	TRBJ1-2	TGTGCCAGCAGTGACCTTCCAGGGTTAGACTATGGCTACACCTTC	CASSDLPGLDYGYTF
TRBD2	NA	TRBV28	TRBJ2-5	TGTGCCAGCAGTTTAGGGAGCCGGACTAGCGGGAGGCAAGAGACCCAGTACTTC	CASSLGSRTSGRQETQYF
TRBD2	NA	TRBV7-9	TRBJ2-2	TGTGCCAGCAGCCCAGGACTAGCGGGTTTGAGAACCGGGGAGCTGTTTTTT	CASSPGLAGLRTGELFF
TRBD2	few	TRBV4-3	TRBJ2-7	TGCGCCAGCAGCCAGGGGACTAGCGGGCCACCCTACGAGCAGTACTTC	CASSQGTSGPPYEQYF
NA	NA	TRBV11-2	TRBJ2-1	TGTGCCAGCAGCTCAGGCGGGCATAATGAGCAGTTCTTC	CASSSGGHNEQFF
NA	few	TRBV6-1	TRBJ1-5	TGTGCCAGCAGTGCCAGTGCCGGCAATCAGCCCCAGCATTTT	CASSASAGNQPQHF
TRBD2	NA	TRBV7-2	TRBJ2-5	TGTGCCAGCAGCTCAAGACTAGCGGGAGTAAGGGAGACCCAGTACTTC	CASSSRLAGVRETQYF
NA	few	TRBV5-6	TRBJ1-5	TGTGCCAGCAGCCGCTGGGGGCGGGAGAGCAATCAGCCCCAGCATTTT	CASSRWGRESNQPQHF
NA	few	TRBV18	TRBJ2-1	TGTGCCAGCTCACCACCGATTGCAGGGCCCAATGAGCAGTTCTTC	CASSPPIAGPNEQFF
NA	NA	TRBV24-1	TRBJ2-3	TGTGCCACCAGTGATTATGGGCGGGGCGGATGGGGTGTGTACACAGATACGCAGTATTTT	CATSDYGRGGWGVYTDTQYF
NA	NA	TRBV18	TRBJ2-7	TGTGCCAGCTCATATGGGGGCCCCTACGAGCAGTACTTC	CASSYGGPYEQYF
NA	NA	TRBV5-1	TRBJ2-5	TGCGCCAGCAGCTTGTTAGGGGGAGCTCAAGAGACCCAGTACTTC	CASSLLGGAQETQYF
TRBD1	few	TRBV6-2/TRBV6-3	TRBJ2-7	TGTGCCAGCAGTTCAGCTGGGACAGGGCGAAATGAGCAGTACTTC	CASSSAGTGRNEQYF
NA	NA	TRBV5-1	TRBJ2-1	TGCGCCAGCAGCCATAGGACCGCGCAGTTCTTC	CASSHRTAQFF
NA	few	TRBV27	TRBJ2-1	TGTGCCAGCAGTTTAGAGGGACCACTTGGCAATGAGCAGTTCTTC	CASSLEGPLGNEQFF
NA	NA	TRBV7-6	TRBJ2-3	TGTGCCAGCAGCTTAGCGCTCTCGAGGACAGTCAGGAATACGCAGTATTTT	CASSLALSRTVRNTQYF
NA	once	TRBV7-2	TRBJ2-3	TGTGCCAGCAGGACACTCGGAGGCGAGATGACGCACTATTTT	CASRTLGGEMTHYF
TRBD2	NA	TRBV20-1	TRBJ2-2	TGCAGTGCCGTCACTGGGAGGGGGAACACCGGGGAGCTGTTTTTT	CSAVTGRGNTGELFF
NA	few	TRBV5-1	TRBJ2-2	TGCGCCAGCAGCTTGGGGACAGACTACACCGGGGAGCTGTTTTTT	CASSLGTDYTGELFF
TRBD2	few	TRBV18	TRBJ2-7	TGTGCCAGCTCGACGCCCGGGGGGGAGCAGTACTTC	CASSTPGGEQYF
TRBD2	few	TRBV28	TRBJ2-7	TGTGCCAGCAGTTTATTTTCTAGCGGGAGTTCCTACGAGCAGTACTTC	CASSLFSSGSSYEQYF
NA	few	TRBV29-1	TRBJ2-1	TGCAGCGTGGTTCCTAGTAAAACCTACAATGAGCAGTTCTTC	CSVVPSKTYNEQFF
TRBD2	few	TRBV28	TRBJ2-1	TGTGCCAGCAGGGGCGGGAGTAATGAGCAGTTCTTC	CASRGGSNEQFF
TRBD2	NA	TRBV20-1	TRBJ2-1	TGCAGTGCTAGGGGACCAAAAACGATAATAGCGGGAGGGCACTGGGATGAGCAGTTCTTC	CSARGPKTIIAGGHWDEQFF
NA	many	TRBV18	TRBJ2-7	TGTGCCAGCTCGTCACGACAGGCGTACGAGCAGTACTTC	CASSSRQAYEQYF
NA	few	TRBV10-3	TRBJ1-3	TGTGCCATCAGTGAGTCACCCTCCAACACCATATATTTT	CAISESPSNTIYF
NA	NA	TRBV14	TRBJ2-5	TGTGCCAGCAGCCAAGAGTATCCCGGGATGCACTTCCAAGAGACCCAGTACTTC	CASSQEYPGMHFQETQYF
NA	few	TRBV11-2	TRBJ2-3	TGTGCCAGCAGCCCTAGATGGGGGGCCGGAACAGATACGCAGTATTTT	CASSPRWGAGTDTQYF
NA	NA	TRBV7-2	TRBJ2-1	TGTGCCAGCAGCTTAGTCGGGAGCGCCTACAATGAGCAGTTCTTC	CASSLVGSAYNEQFF
TRBD1	few	TRBV12-3/TRBV12-4	TRBJ1-5	TGTGCCAGCAGTTTAGTAGGAACAGGGGGTCGACCGCCAGCATTT	CASSLVGTGGRPPAF
TRBD1	few	TRBV20-1	TRBJ1-1	TGCAGTGCTCAGGACAGGGATATCACTGAAGCTTTCTTT	CSAQDRDITEAFF
NA	many	TRBV7-9	TRBJ2-3	TGTGCCAGCAGCTTCCAGGCGGGACCTACAGATACGCAGTATTTT	CASSFQAGPTDTQYF
NA	few	TRBV28	TRBJ2-3	TGTGCCAGCAGTTTAATGAGGGGTGGCACAGATACGCAGTATTTT	CASSLMRGGTDTQYF
TRBD1	many	TRBV5-1	TRBJ1-1	TGCGCCAGCAGCTCCGACCCAAGAGGACAGGGGGGCACTGAAGCTTTCTTT	CASSSDPRGQGGTEAFF